The 9 T cell receptor beta chains given below trace back to one sample, sequenced in a study of blood T cell repertoires in COVID-19. Here immunoSEQ multiplex PCR was the method, and the copy in TCRdb shows in-frame clones only, minus some. In the table there are about 190,000 clones, about nine tenths of which are singletons. Sequenced material: peripheral blood. Source of these receptors: a young man with active or convalescent COVID-19.

The chain has TRBV7-3 and TRBJ1-1; no definite D call. The ends were cut back, 2 bases at V and 8 bases at J, with 12 bases in the middle. The CDR3 has 13 residues. The germline CDR1 and CDR2 sequences are SGHTA and FQGTGA. Here the CDR3 DNA reads TGTGCCAGCAGCTTAGAGTGGGGAGGCGAAGCTTTCTTT. This translates into CASSLEWGGEAFF.

The chain employs TRBV5-1 and TRBJ1-1; TRBD1 might be the D (6 bases). Germline lookup yields CDR1 SGHRS and CDR2 YFSETQ. The CDR3 runs 15 residues. Trimming took 5 bases from V and 0 from J, leaving 14 bases between them. The CDR3 DNA is TGCGCCAGCAGACCTGGACAGAACCTGAACACTGAAGCTTTCTTT. This codes for CASRPGQNLNTEAFF.

The chain employs TRBV5-8 and TRBJ1-5, with D perhaps TRBD1 (5 bases). CDR3 size: 16 residues. CDR1 is SGHTS, CDR2 YDEGEE, per germline. Trimming removed 1 base from V and 3 bases from J, with 14 bases in between. CDR3 loop: CASSLMMGGVNQPQHF. As DNA, the CDR3 is TGTGCCAGCAGCTTGATGATGGGGGGGGTCAATCAGCCCCAGCATTTT.

The chain uses TRBV5-8 and TRBJ2-2; 7 bases fit TRBD1. The germline CDR1 and CDR2 sequences are SGHTS and YDEGEE. The CDR3 contains 15 residues. The V and J ends lost 2 bases and 4 bases, in that order; junction bases with no gene match: 5. For the CDR3, the DNA is TGTGCCAGCAGCTTATGGACAGGTGGCACCGGGGAGCTGTTTTTT. Protein sequence: CASSLWTGGTGELFF. Combining the CDR3 with reference TRBV5-8 and TRBJ2-2 gives the whole variable domain EAGVTQSPTHLIKTRGQQATLRCSPISGHTSVYWYQQALGLGLQFLLWYDEGEERNRGNFPPRFSGRQFPNYSSELNVNALELEDSALYLCASSLWTGGTGELFFGEGSRLTVL.

CDR3 sequence reads: CAWSQSDSRGYTF. CDR3 coding DNA: TGTGCCTGGAGTCAATCGGACTCGCGGGGCTACACCTTC. J is TRBJ1-2 and V is TRBV30; unclear D gene. V was cut by 2 bases and J by 8 bases, with 15 bases left in between. The CDR3 is 13 amino acids. Germline CDR1 is GTSNPN and CDR2 is SVGIG (reference sequence).

The chain links TRBV18 to TRBJ1-2; TRBD1 matches at 8 bases. Germline CDR1 KGHSH, CDR2 LQKENI. V was clipped by 6 bases and J by 3 bases; unmatched bases: 12. The CDR3 runs 16 residues. The CDR3 DNA sequence: TGTGCCAGCTCGGAATCGTGGACAGGGCGGGACTATGGCTACACCTTC. It codes for CASSESWTGRDYGYTF. Full variable domain (remainder filled in from reference TRBV18 and TRBJ1-2): NAGVMQNPRHLVRRRGQEARLRCSPMKGHSHVYWYRQLPEEGLKFMVYLQKENIIDESGMPKERFSAEFPKEGPSILRIQQVVRGDSAAYFCASSESWTGRDYGYTFGSGTRLTVV.

The chain carries TRBV5-4 and TRBJ1-2, with 7 bases matching TRBD1. The V segment lost 0 bases and the J segment 7 bases; nucleotides outside the gene matches: 6. Germline CDR1 and CDR2: SGHNT and YYREEE (reference sequence). CDR3 length: 14 amino acids. DNA of the CDR3: TGTGCCAGCAGCTTGGTCCAGGGGGGTTCTGGCTACACCTTC. This translates into CASSLVQGGSGYTF.

J is TRBJ2-3 and V is TRBV9, with 11 bases lining up with TRBD2. The CDR3 is 17 residues long. Per germline, CDR1 SGDLS and CDR2 YYNGEE. Trimming cost V 0 bases and J 4 bases; bases outside gene matches: 7. In DNA form, the CDR3 reads TGTGCCAGCAGCGTAGACCTGACTAGCGGGGTGGCAGATACGCAGTATTTT. Its protein is CASSVDLTSGVADTQYF.

This sequence joins TRBV2 and TRBJ1-1; D might be TRBD1 (5 bases). Per germline, CDR1 SNHLY and CDR2 FYNNEI. The CDR3 runs 13 residues. Trimming cost V 7 bases and J 4 bases, with 13 bases left between them. The CDR3 here is CASKPEGVTEAFF. CDR3 bases: TGTGCCAGCAAACCAGAAGGGGTCACTGAAGCTTTCTTT.